This is a list of T cell receptor beta chains from one sample in a study of brain T cells in children with intractable seizures. Sequenced by immunoSEQ multiplex PCR; TCRdb stores in-frame clones only, minus some. The table lists over 3,000 clones, about 78% of them singletons, with 50% in the top ten. This sample comprised resected brain tissue, obtained at surgery. These receptors were obtained from a girl aged 2-10 years with Rasmussen encephalitis and intractable seizures. CDR3s include the opening cysteine and the closing phenylalanine or tryptophan. D genes are given only for firm matches. Clone size appears in some rows only: once, few, many, or a class for an expanded clone.

clone_size | d_call | j_call | v_call | cdr3_nt | cdr3_aa
few | TRBD1 | TRBJ2-1 | TRBV30 | TGTGCCTGGAGAAGAGGCCAGGGGGCCACCTACAATGAGCAGTTCTTC | CAWRRGQGATYNEQFF
few | NA | TRBJ2-4 | TRBV5-1 | TGCGCCAGCAGCCCGGACTCTTGGGAAAACATTCAGTACTTC | CASSPDSWENIQYF
NA | NA | TRBJ2-1 | TRBV5-4 | TGTGCCAGCAGCCCACCGGGACCAGAAGGTGAGCAGTTCTTC | CASSPPGPEGEQFF
NA | TRBD1 | TRBJ2-7 | TRBV7-2 | TGTGCCAGCAGCTTAGTTGGGACAGGGGTTACCTACGAGCAGTACTTC | CASSLVGTGVTYEQYF
once | NA | TRBJ1-2 | TRBV12-3/TRBV12-4 | TGTGCCAGCAGTTTAGGAGGGGGTGGCTACACCTTC | CASSLGGGGYTF
NA | TRBD1 | TRBJ2-2 | TRBV19 | TGTGCCAGTAGTATCAAGGGGGCCCTAAACACCGGGGAGCTGTTTTTT | CASSIKGALNTGELFF
NA | TRBD1 | TRBJ2-6 | TRBV5-5 | TGTGCCAGCAGCTTGGTTGCAGGGGGATACTCTGGGGCCAACGTCCTGACTTTC | CASSLVAGGYSGANVLTF
NA | NA | TRBJ2-3 | TRBV10-2 | TGCGCCAGCAGTGAGTGGAAACGCACAGATACGCAGTATTTT | CASSEWKRTDTQYF
once | NA | TRBJ2-7 | TRBV19 | TGTGCCAGTAGTATAGTGAGGGGGAGGGAGCAGTACTTC | CASSIVRGREQYF
NA | NA | TRBJ1-2 | TRBV5-4 | TGTGCCAGCAGCTTGCAGGAGGGTTTTTTAGGCTACACCTTC | CASSLQEGFLGYTF
NA | NA | TRBJ1-5 | TRBV11-1 | NA | CASSFLWLNQPQHF
NA | NA | TRBJ2-1 | TRBV27 | TGTGCCAGCAGTTTCGGCTCCTACAATGAGCAGTTCTTC | CASSFGSYNEQFF
NA | NA | TRBJ2-1 | TRBV10-1 | TGCGCCCCCCCCGCGGGGGCTTCGTACAATGAGCAGTTCTTC | CAPPAGASYNEQFF
NA | NA | TRBJ2-1 | TRBV5-1 | TGCGCCAGCAGCTCCCAGGGGTATGAGCAGTTCTTC | CASSSQGYEQFF
once | NA | TRBJ2-3 | TRBV28 | TGTGCCAGCAGTTTCCCCCTAAGCACAGATACGCAGTATTTT | CASSFPLSTDTQYF
NA | NA | TRBJ2-2 | TRBV7-9 | TGTGCCAGCAGCCCAAACACCGGGGAGCTGTTTTTT | CASSPNTGELFF
NA | NA | TRBJ2-1 | TRBV4-1 | TGCGCCAGCAGCCCCCAGAACAGGGAAGATGAGCAGTTCTTC | CASSPQNREDEQFF
few | NA | TRBJ2-7 | TRBV7-9 | TGTGCCAGCAGCCTAAAGGGGGAGAGGGGAAACTACGAGCAGTACTTC | CASSLKGERGNYEQYF
NA | NA | TRBJ2-7 | TRBV19 | TGTGCCAGTTGTGTGGATCACTGGGCAGGGAAACCCTACGAGCAGTACTTC | CASCVDHWAGKPYEQYF
NA | TRBD1 | TRBJ2-1 | TRBV9 | TGTGCCAGCAGCGTAGGGCAGGGGGCTTACAATGAGCAGTTCTTC | CASSVGQGAYNEQFF
NA | NA | TRBJ1-2 | TRBV6-5 | TGTGCCAGCAGTTACTCGAAATCGGCAGAGCACTACACCTTC | CASSYSKSAEHYTF
NA | NA | TRBJ2-5 | TRBV11-3 | TGTGCCAGCAGCTTAGGTTCTCGGGACTGGGGACAAGAGACCCAGTACTTC | CASSLGSRDWGQETQYF
NA | TRBD1 | TRBJ2-1 | TRBV2 | TGTGCCAGCAGTAAAACCGGGACAGTCTACAATGAGCAGTTCTTC | CASSKTGTVYNEQFF
NA | NA | TRBJ1-1 | TRBV9 | TGTGCCAGCACCCCCCTGGGGGGTGAAGCTTTCTTT | CASTPLGGEAFF
NA | TRBD1 | TRBJ1-6 | TRBV5-4 | TGTGCCAGCAGCTCGGGACAGGGTAATTCACCCCTCCACTTT | CASSSGQGNSPLHF
NA | NA | TRBJ2-1 | TRBV29-1 | TGCAGCGTTGAAGATAGAGGAGAAGTTTACAATGAGCAGTTCTTC | CSVEDRGEVYNEQFF
NA | NA | TRBJ2-5 | TRBV9 | TGTGCCAGCAGCGTAGGGGGCCTGCCCCTTCAAGAGACCCAGTACTTC | CASSVGGLPLQETQYF
NA | NA | TRBJ1-2 | TRBV9 | TGTGCCAGCAGCGTAGACCTTAACTATGGCTACACCTTC | CASSVDLNYGYTF
NA | NA | TRBJ2-1 | TRBV7-2 | TGTGCCAGCAGCTTACAAGTTAATGAGCAGTTCTTC | CASSLQVNEQFF
NA | NA | TRBJ2-3 | TRBV9 | TGTGCCAGCAGCGTAGGAGTTTCCACAGATACGCAGTATTTT | CASSVGVSTDTQYF
NA | TRBD2 | TRBJ2-1 | TRBV7-9 | TGTGCCAGCAGCTTAAGCAAGACTAGCGACAATGAGCAGTTCTTC | CASSLSKTSDNEQFF
once | NA | TRBJ2-6 | TRBV7-9 | TGTGCCAGCAGCCAGGACACTGGGGCCAACGTCCTGACTTTC | CASSQDTGANVLTF
NA | NA | TRBJ1-1 | TRBV5-4 | TGTGCCAGCAGCTTACAAGTTTCGGACACTGAAGCTTTCTTT | CASSLQVSDTEAFF
NA | TRBD2 | TRBJ2-5 | TRBV27 | TGTGCCAGCAGTCTCATCGGACTAGCGGGAGAGACCCAGTACTTC | CASSLIGLAGETQYF
few | NA | TRBJ1-5 | TRBV6-1 | TGTGCCAGCAGTGAATGGGTGGGGGGCGAGCAGCCCCAGCATTTT | CASSEWVGGEQPQHF
NA | TRBD1 | TRBJ1-1 | TRBV9 | TGTGCCAGCAGCGCGGACAGGGCGGACACTGAAGCTTTCTTT | CASSADRADTEAFF
NA | NA | TRBJ1-2 | TRBV5-6 | TGTGCCAGCAGCGTGGAGTTTATCGGCTACACCTTC | CASSVEFIGYTF
NA | TRBD2 | TRBJ2-3 | TRBV5-4 | TGTGCCAGCAGCTTATCGGGAGGGTCGGCAGATACGCAGTATTTT | CASSLSGGSADTQYF
NA | TRBD1 | TRBJ1-5 | TRBV6-5 | TGTGCCAGTTCAGACAGGGGTCGATATCAGCCCCAGCATTTT | CASSDRGRYQPQHF
NA | NA | TRBJ2-3 | TRBV29-1 | TGCAGCGTACTCTCATTCGATACGCAGTATTTT | CSVLSFDTQYF
NA | NA | TRBJ1-1 | TRBV28 | TGTGCCAGCAGTTCCTTGACAGGTCTCCCCATGAACACTGAAGCTTTCTTT | CASSSLTGLPMNTEAFF
once | TRBD2 | TRBJ2-1 | TRBV18 | TGTGCCAGCTCTGCAGGGAGCGGGAGGCTTTACAATGAGCAGTTCTTC | CASSAGSGRLYNEQFF
NA | NA | TRBJ2-2 | TRBV5-3 | TGTGCCAGAAGCTTGTGCCCTACGAACACCGGGGAGCTGTTTTTT | CARSLCPTNTGELFF
NA | NA | TRBJ2-7 | TRBV20-1 | TGCAGTGCTAGATTAGGCTACGAGCAGTACTTC | CSARLGYEQYF
NA | NA | TRBJ2-6 | TRBV28 | TGTGCCAGCAGTTTAGGGGGTGGGGCCAACGTCCTGACTTTC | CASSLGGGANVLTF
NA | TRBD2 | TRBJ2-1 | TRBV11-3 | TGTGCCAGCAGCTCACGGGAGGACTACAATGAGCAGTTCTTC | CASSSREDYNEQFF
NA | TRBD1 | TRBJ1-2 | TRBV28 | TGTGCCAGCAGACCCCGACAGGGACCTTGGGGCTACACCTTC | CASRPRQGPWGYTF
large | NA | TRBJ2-3 | TRBV27 | TGTGCCAGCAGTACTTTTACAGGGAGCACAGATACGCAGTATTTT | CASSTFTGSTDTQYF
once | NA | TRBJ1-5 | TRBV28 | TGTGCCAGCAGTTTAGGGGATCTTTCCCATCAGCCCCAGCATTTT | CASSLGDLSHQPQHF
once | NA | TRBJ1-5 | TRBV11-3 | TGTGCCAGCAGCTTAGGGGGCAGCAATCAGCCCCAGCATTTT | CASSLGGSNQPQHF
NA | NA | TRBJ1-2 | TRBV15 | TGTGCCACCAGCAGAGAAGGGGGTGTGGGCTATGGCTACACCTTC | CATSREGGVGYGYTF
once | NA | TRBJ1-6 | TRBV7-8 | TGTGCCAGCAGCCCGGACGTCGGTTATAATTCACCCCTCCACTTT | CASSPDVGYNSPLHF
few | NA | TRBJ1-4 | TRBV28 | TGTGCCAGCGGCGGGGGGCTGGTAGGAAAACTGTTTTTT | CASGGGLVGKLFF
NA | TRBD2 | TRBJ2-1 | TRBV9 | TGTGCCAGCAGCGTAGATGCAGGTGGAGCGGGAGGCTCGAATGAGCAGTTCTTC | CASSVDAGGAGGSNEQFF
NA | NA | TRBJ2-7 | TRBV6-6 | TGTGCCAGCAGTTCCCCGGGCACCCCCTACGAGCAGTACTTC | CASSSPGTPYEQYF
once | NA | TRBJ2-5 | TRBV7-9 | TGTGCCAGCAGCATCGGACAGAGCCAAGAGACCCAGTACTTC | CASSIGQSQETQYF
few | NA | TRBJ2-2 | TRBV7-2 | TGTGCCAGCAGCTTATTAGGCCAGGGAAGCACCGGGGAGCTGTTTTTT | CASSLLGQGSTGELFF